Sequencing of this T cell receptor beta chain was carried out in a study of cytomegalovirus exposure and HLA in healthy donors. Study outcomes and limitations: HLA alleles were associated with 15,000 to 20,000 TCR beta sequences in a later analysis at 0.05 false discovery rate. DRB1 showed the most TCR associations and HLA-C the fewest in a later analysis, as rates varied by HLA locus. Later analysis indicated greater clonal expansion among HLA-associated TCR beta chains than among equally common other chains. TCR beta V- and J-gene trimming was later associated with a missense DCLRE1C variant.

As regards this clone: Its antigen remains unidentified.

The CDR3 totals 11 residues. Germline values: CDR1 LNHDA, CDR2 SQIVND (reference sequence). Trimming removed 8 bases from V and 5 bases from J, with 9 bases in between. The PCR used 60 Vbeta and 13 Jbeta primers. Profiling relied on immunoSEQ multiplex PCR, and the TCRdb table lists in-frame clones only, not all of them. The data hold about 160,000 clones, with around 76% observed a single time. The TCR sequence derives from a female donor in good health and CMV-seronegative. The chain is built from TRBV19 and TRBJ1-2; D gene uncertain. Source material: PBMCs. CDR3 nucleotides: TGTGCCAGTGGGAGGGAGTATGGCTACACCTTC. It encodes CASGREYGYTF.